The next 8 T cell receptor beta chains were all read from a single sample in a study of blood T cell repertoires in COVID-19. Repertoires were generated with immunoSEQ multiplex PCR, while TCRdb's copy carries only in-frame clones and drops some. The sample gives approximately 130,000 clones, about 80% of which show up once; about 10% is in the top ten. The specimen was peripheral blood. These receptors came from a human donor in a cohort sampled during active COVID-19.

V usage is TRBV6-5 and J usage is TRBJ1-1; 7 bases are a match to TRBD1. Per the germline V gene, CDR1 is MNHEY and CDR2 is SVGAGI. V was pared by 8 bases and J by 7 bases, with 16 bases of the junction left unmatched. CDR3 length equals 15 residues. The CDR3 is CASCRRQGLRGEAFF. The CDR3 coding sequence is TGTGCCAGCTGTAGACGACAGGGTCTCCGAGGTGAAGCTTTCTTT.

This chain uses TRBV14 with TRBJ2-7, with 8 bases aligning to TRBD1. Trimming removed 3 bases from V and 8 bases from J; junction bases left unmatched: 15. The V gene's germline CDR1 is SGHDN and CDR2 FVKESK. This CDR3 region has 16 residues. The CDR3 loop reads CASSQWGTGFRVKQYF. DNA for the CDR3: TGTGCCAGCAGCCAGTGGGGGACAGGCTTCAGGGTCAAGCAGTACTTC. Full variable domain (rest looked up from reference TRBV14 and TRBJ2-7): EAGVTQFPSHSVIEKGQTVTLRCDPISGHDNLYWYRRVMGKEIKFLLHFVKESKQDESGMPNNRFLAERTGGTYSTLKVQPAELEDSGVYFCASSQWGTGFRVKQYFGPGTRLTVT.

J is TRBJ1-6 and V is TRBV7-6; D possibly corresponds to TRBD1 (6 bases). The V end lost 1 base, the J end lost 0 bases, and 13 bases lay between the germline ends. The length of the CDR3 is 18 residues. Per germline, CDR1 SGHVS and CDR2 FNYEAQ. The chain's CDR3 is CASSLVPGDLSYNSPLHF. The CDR3 DNA is TGTGCCAGCAGCTTAGTACCAGGGGACCTCTCCTATAATTCACCCCTCCACTTT.

This sequence joins TRBV19 and TRBJ2-6; 7 bases line up with TRBD1. Germline V CDR1 and CDR2: LNHDA, SQIVND (reference sequence). V lost 6 bases and J lost 5; bases outside the gene matches: 7. This CDR3 has 15 residues. Written as DNA, the CDR3 is TGTGCCAGTAGCCGAACAGGGGTTAGGGCCAACGTCCTGACTTTC. Amino acid sequence: CASSRTGVRANVLTF. Full variable domain (remainder filled in from reference TRBV19 and TRBJ2-6): DGGITQSPKYLFRKEGQNVTLSCEQNLNHDAMYWYRQDPGQGLRLIYYSQIVNDFQKGDIAEGYSVSREKKESFPLTVTSAQKNPTAFYLCASSRTGVRANVLTFGAGSRLTVL.

The DNA for the CDR3 is TGTGCCACCCCAAAGTGGGACTCGGGGAGGACCGGGGAGCTGTTTTTT. Protein sequence: CATPKWDSGRTGELFF. The chain links TRBV2 to TRBJ2-2; perhaps TRBD2 as D (6 bases). V dropped 10 bases and J dropped 5 bases, with 23 bases sitting between them. The CDR3 is made up of 16 amino acids. Germline V gene lookup returns CDR1 SNHLY and CDR2 FYNNEI.

This clone was observed a few times. The chain links TRBV9 to TRBJ2-7; the D gene is possibly TRBD2 (7 bases). CDR1 is SGDLS and CDR2 is YYNGEE in the germline V gene. V lost 4 bases and J 4 bases, leaving 18 bases between the germline ends. This CDR3 comprises 15 residues. The CDR3 DNA reads as TGTGCCAGCAGCTCCTTTCTTGGGGGGGCTTACGAGCAGTACTTC. Residues: CASSSFLGGAYEQYF.

The chain employs TRBV19 and TRBJ2-3, with D possibly matching TRBD2 (6 bases). The V end lost 3 bases, the J end lost 1 base, and 17 bases lay between the germline ends. Germline V gene lookup returns CDR1 LNHDA and CDR2 SQIVND (reference sequence). The CDR3 consists of 17 residues. The CDR3: CASSMRRGQGGTDTQYF. The CDR3 DNA reads as TGTGCCAGTAGTATGAGGAGGGGCCAAGGTGGCACAGATACGCAGTATTTT.

J is TRBJ2-5 and V is TRBV5-6, with 8 nucleotides matching TRBD1. The CDR3 contains 15 residues. The germline CDR1 and CDR2 sequences are SGHDT and YYEEEE. With 3 bases clipped from V and 4 bases from J, the junction kept 8 bases outside the gene matches. CDR3 loop: CASSSAGQGGETQYF. CDR3 DNA sequence: TGTGCCAGCAGCTCGGCAGGACAGGGCGGAGAGACCCAGTACTTC.